This T cell receptor (beta chain) stems from a study of cytomegalovirus exposure and HLA in healthy donors. The PCR had 60 Vbeta and 13 Jbeta primers. Produced via immunoSEQ multiplex PCR; TCRdb's table is partial and in-frame only. The sample includes 150,000 to 200,000 clones, approximately 78% of them seen just once. Germline V gene data show CDR1 as MGHDK and CDR2 as SYGVNS. The J segment lost 9 bases and the V segment lost 2 bases, leaving 13 bases of the junction unmatched. The CDR3 length is 17 residues. This clonotype was obtained from a woman aged 45-60 years in good health and CMV-seropositive. The sequenced sample consisted of PBMCs. The rearrangement links TRBV25-1 to TRBJ1-6; 7 bases fit TRBD1. The CDR3 nucleotides read TGTGCCAGCAGTGAAGTAGGGGGCGAGGCAATGGGTTCACCCCTCCACTTT. Translated: CASSEVGGEAMGSPLHF.